Listed below are T cell receptor beta chains from one sample, sequenced in a study of vaccination and CD4 T cells after COVID-19. TCRdb used MiXCR to reprocess the PCR reads, holding one entry per CDR3 protein. The sample gives under 20,000 distinct CDR3 sequences, around 41% of which show up once; 13% to 15% is in the top ten. Their antigens are not known. The sequenced sample consisted of cultured CD4+ T cells from blood. Receptor source: a human donor with COVID-19. Both conserved end residues are trimmed from each CDR3. D genes are given only for firm matches.

v_call: TRBV5-1; j_call: TRBJ2-7; d_call: TRBD1; cdr3_aa: ASRTGTGSYEQY
v_call: TRBV20-1; j_call: TRBJ1-4; d_call: -; cdr3_aa: SASIEGGEKLF
v_call: TRBV12-3/TRBV12-4; j_call: TRBJ1-5; d_call: -; cdr3_aa: ASSLAQASNQPQH
v_call: TRBV6-1; j_call: TRBJ2-7; d_call: TRBD1; cdr3_aa: ASRTTGTGSYEQY
v_call: TRBV19; j_call: TRBJ1-5; d_call: -; cdr3_aa: ASSANSNQPQH
v_call: TRBV19; j_call: TRBJ2-5; d_call: TRBD2; cdr3_aa: ASSRTSGSLQETQY
v_call: TRBV7-9; j_call: TRBJ2-2; d_call: -; cdr3_aa: ASSLLIGVNTNTGELF
v_call: TRBV7-9; j_call: TRBJ2-1; d_call: -; cdr3_aa: ASGERAHNEQF
v_call: TRBV12-3/TRBV12-4; j_call: TRBJ1-6; d_call: -; cdr3_aa: ASSTGRSSYNSPLH
v_call: TRBV7-9; j_call: TRBJ1-5; d_call: TRBD1; cdr3_aa: ASSLQPGGSFSNQPQH
v_call: TRBV7-2; j_call: TRBJ2-5; d_call: TRBD2; cdr3_aa: ASSPGLAGGQETQY
v_call: TRBV14; j_call: TRBJ2-5; d_call: -; cdr3_aa: ASSQPGSGETQY
v_call: TRBV27; j_call: TRBJ2-1; d_call: -; cdr3_aa: ASTRTQGGVNEQF
v_call: TRBV25-1; j_call: TRBJ1-5; d_call: -; cdr3_aa: ASSPRGGNSNQPQH
v_call: TRBV11-2; j_call: TRBJ2-5; d_call: TRBD1; cdr3_aa: ASTRQGRETQY
v_call: TRBV6-1; j_call: TRBJ2-3; d_call: -; cdr3_aa: ASSRPGGDRGTDTQY
v_call: TRBV7-2; j_call: TRBJ2-5; d_call: -; cdr3_aa: ASSLEAHSRETQY
v_call: TRBV15; j_call: TRBJ2-5; d_call: -; cdr3_aa: ATSRVGDNQETQY
v_call: TRBV20-1; j_call: TRBJ2-5; d_call: -; cdr3_aa: SASWQQETQY
v_call: TRBV5-1; j_call: TRBJ1-1; d_call: -; cdr3_aa: ASSLEGSMNTEAF
v_call: TRBV12-3/TRBV12-4; j_call: TRBJ2-7; d_call: -; cdr3_aa: ASSLAGGVYEQY
v_call: TRBV10-3; j_call: TRBJ2-1; d_call: -; cdr3_aa: AINFQANNEQF
v_call: TRBV12-3/TRBV12-4; j_call: TRBJ1-5; d_call: -; cdr3_aa: ASSPHQGSGGANQPQH
v_call: TRBV2; j_call: TRBJ2-2; d_call: -; cdr3_aa: ASSNGQVGTGELF
v_call: TRBV24-1; j_call: TRBJ2-1; d_call: -; cdr3_aa: ATSDFSGYNEQF
v_call: TRBV7-3; j_call: TRBJ2-3; d_call: TRBD1; cdr3_aa: ASSVDRGQHTQY
v_call: TRBV19; j_call: TRBJ1-6; d_call: -; cdr3_aa: ASSIRGDSPLH
v_call: TRBV20-1; j_call: TRBJ2-1; d_call: -; cdr3_aa: SASVPLGLEKGDEQF
v_call: TRBV5-5; j_call: TRBJ2-3; d_call: TRBD1; cdr3_aa: ASQDGDRGVTDTQY
v_call: TRBV6-4; j_call: TRBJ1-6; d_call: -; cdr3_aa: ASSPGTLNSPLH
v_call: TRBV2; j_call: TRBJ2-2; d_call: TRBD2; cdr3_aa: ASTEALAVNTGELF
v_call: TRBV6-4; j_call: TRBJ2-1; d_call: TRBD2; cdr3_aa: ASSPTSAGNEQF
v_call: TRBV14; j_call: TRBJ2-7; d_call: TRBD1; cdr3_aa: ASSRGQGFSYEQY
v_call: TRBV24-1; j_call: TRBJ2-1; d_call: -; cdr3_aa: ATSDRIGGYNEQF
v_call: TRBV19; j_call: TRBJ1-2; d_call: -; cdr3_aa: ASSIPTGIDGYT
v_call: TRBV19; j_call: TRBJ2-3; d_call: TRBD2; cdr3_aa: ASSPSGGAADTQY
v_call: TRBV20-1; j_call: TRBJ2-3; d_call: TRBD2; cdr3_aa: SARGVLAGGDTQY
v_call: TRBV19; j_call: TRBJ2-7; d_call: -; cdr3_aa: ASSPGLGFAEQY
v_call: TRBV6-4; j_call: TRBJ2-3; d_call: TRBD2; cdr3_aa: ASSDRGIAGGPKSTQY
v_call: TRBV11-2; j_call: TRBJ2-7; d_call: TRBD2; cdr3_aa: ASSLVPSGAYEQY
v_call: TRBV7-9; j_call: TRBJ2-2; d_call: -; cdr3_aa: ASSLMGLSTGELF
v_call: TRBV5-1; j_call: TRBJ2-3; d_call: -; cdr3_aa: ASSLDASRQY
v_call: TRBV20-1; j_call: TRBJ2-2; d_call: -; cdr3_aa: SATGFSNTGELF
v_call: TRBV7-9; j_call: TRBJ1-1; d_call: -; cdr3_aa: ASSSTGNTEAF
v_call: TRBV20-1; j_call: TRBJ1-1; d_call: -; cdr3_aa: SARGTGWDTEAF
v_call: TRBV10-3; j_call: TRBJ1-2; d_call: -; cdr3_aa: AIREILEIYT